Listed below are T cell receptor beta chains from one sample, sequenced in a study of cytomegalovirus exposure and HLA in healthy donors. Profiling relied on immunoSEQ multiplex PCR, and the TCRdb table lists in-frame clones only, not all of them. The repertoire consists of over 150,000 clones, with roughly 95% occurring once and the leading ten covering approximately 0.97%. The sample comprised PBMCs. These TCRs come from a woman under 30 in good health and CMV-seronegative. Each CDR3 is given with its conserved first and last residue. The D gene is left open where the match is weak. Size is omitted from some rows. Given values are once, few, many or a class for expanded clones.

V gene	J gene	D gene	clone size	CDR3 protein	CDR3 DNA
TRBV5-1	TRBJ2-5	TRBD1	.	CASSPLPTGGQETQYF	TGCGCCAGCAGCCCCCTCCCTACAGGGGGCCAAGAGACCCAGTACTTC
TRBV6-1	TRBJ2-7	.	.	CASSPAVPRGSEQYF	TGTGCCAGCAGTCCTGCCGTACCTAGAGGGAGCGAGCAGTACTTC
TRBV25-1	TRBJ1-6	.	.	CASSEPDRNNSPLHF	TGTGCCAGCAGTGAACCGGACAGAAATAATTCACCCCTCCACTTT
TRBV5-1	TRBJ2-7	TRBD1	.	CASSLFSGTGYEQYF	TGCGCCAGCAGCTTGTTTTCAGGGACAGGCTACGAGCAGTACTTC
TRBV4-1	TRBJ2-1	.	.	CASSQWTESSYNEQFF	TGCGCCAGCAGCCAATGGACAGAGAGCTCCTACAATGAGCAGTTCTTC
TRBV19	TRBJ2-7	.	few	CASRPHSSYEQYF	TGTGCCAGTAGACCCCACAGCTCCTACGAGCAGTACTTC
TRBV12-5	TRBJ2-1	.	.	CASGFQRTIYNEQFF	TGTGCTAGTGGTTTCCAGCGGACTATTTACAATGAGCAGTTCTTC
TRBV6-1	TRBJ2-7	TRBD1	.	CASSVTGQSYEQYF	TGTGCCAGCAGCGTTACGGGACAGTCCTACGAGCAGTACTTC
TRBV5-6	TRBJ2-3	TRBD1	.	CASSPMPRQGYTDTQYF	TGTGCCAGCAGCCCAATGCCGAGACAGGGGTATACAGATACGCAGTATTTT
TRBV6-6	TRBJ2-7	.	.	CASRSTGNSYEQYF	TGTGCCAGCAGATCTACAGGGAACTCCTACGAGCAGTACTTC
TRBV18	TRBJ2-2	.	few	CASSLIGELFF	TGTGCCAGCTCGTTAATCGGGGAGCTGTTTTTT
TRBV12-5	TRBJ1-2	.	.	CASGLARQASANYGYTF	TGTGCTAGTGGTTTGGCCCGACAGGCCTCCGCTAACTATGGCTACACCTTC